The rows below give T cell receptor beta chains drawn from one sample of a study of post-analysis software for immune sequencing data. TCRdb fed the PCR reads into MiXCR, producing one record per CDR3 protein. In the table there are about 770,000 distinct CDR3 sequences, around 46% of which are singletons. The source material was blood. The receptors stem from a girl aged 10-17 years with multiple sclerosis. The CDR3 runs from the conserved cysteine through the conserved F or W. The D gene is left open where the match is weak. For some rows the clone size is stated as once, few or many, or as a class when expanded; others skip it.

TRBJ2-1 few NA TRBV12-3/TRBV12-4 TGTGCCAGCAGTTTCCTGACAGATGAGCAGTTCTTC CASSFLTDEQFF
TRBJ2-3 few NA TRBV7-9 TGTGCCAGCAGCTTCGGGCTAGCTGGAGATACGCAGTATTTT CASSFGLAGDTQYF
TRBJ1-1 NA NA TRBV4-1 TGCGCCAGCAGCCAAGATATTGCGAACACTGAAGCTTTCTTT CASSQDIANTEAFF
TRBJ1-1 few NA TRBV27 TGTGCCAGCAGTTTAGTTCCGAGACGGTTGAACACTGAAGCTTTCTTT CASSLVPRRLNTEAFF
TRBJ2-1 NA TRBD1 TRBV7-9 TGTGCCAGCAGCCCCCCCGGGACAGGGGTATACAATGAGCAGTTCTTC CASSPPGTGVYNEQFF
TRBJ2-3 NA NA TRBV29-1 TGCAGCGTTGACCCACCGGGATCGTCATTCACAGATACGCAGTATTTT CSVDPPGSSFTDTQYF
TRBJ2-3 few TRBD2 TRBV7-9 TGTGCCAGCAGCTTAGGAGCGGGAGGGCCTACAGATACGCAGTATTTT CASSLGAGGPTDTQYF
TRBJ2-1 NA TRBD2 TRBV29-1 TGCAGCGCTGGGGTAGCTCTAACTAGTGGGAGGGGAAATGAGCAGTTCTTC CSAGVALTSGRGNEQFF
TRBJ2-3 NA NA TRBV29-1 TGCAGCGTTGAAACCGGGGATACGCAGTATTTT CSVETGDTQYF
TRBJ2-1 few NA TRBV12-3/TRBV12-4 TGTGCCAGCAGCCGGGGGACCCTCAATGAGCAGTTCTTC CASSRGTLNEQFF
TRBJ2-2 NA NA TRBV7-2 TGTGCCAGCAGCCCGGACTTTAACACCGGGGAGCTGTTTTTT CASSPDFNTGELFF
TRBJ1-5 few NA TRBV7-6 TGTGCCAGCAGCTTAATTTCGGCCGGAGGCAATCAGCCCCAGCATTTT CASSLISAGGNQPQHF
TRBJ2-5 few TRBD2 TRBV7-2 TGTGCCAGCAGCGAAAGCGGGACTAGCGGGTTTGAGCAGTACTTC CASSESGTSGFEQYF
TRBJ1-1 NA NA TRBV29-1 TGCAGCGGGAGACAGGTGGTAGGCACTGAAGCTTTCTTT CSGRQVVGTEAFF
TRBJ2-5 NA NA TRBV7-2 TGTGCCAGCAGCTTAGCTGGCATACAAGAGACCCAGTACTTC CASSLAGIQETQYF
TRBJ2-3 NA TRBD2 TRBV5-1 TGCGCCAGCATGAGGACTAGCGGGAGTACAGATACGCAGTATTTT CASMRTSGSTDTQYF
TRBJ2-1 few NA TRBV13 TGTGCCAGCAGCTTAAATCCCACAGCGACCGTCTACAATGAGCAGTTCTTC CASSLNPTATVYNEQFF
TRBJ2-1 few TRBD2 TRBV7-9 TGTGCCAGCAGCCCGTTTCGCGGGGGTGAGCAGTTCTTC CASSPFRGGEQFF
TRBJ2-6 few NA TRBV27 TGTGCCAGCAGTTTATCCGGCCCTGGGGCCAACGTCCTGACTTTC CASSLSGPGANVLTF
TRBJ2-5 few NA TRBV6-6 TGTGCCAGCAGTGGGAACAGGGTCCAGTACTTC CASSGNRVQYF
TRBJ2-5 NA NA TRBV6-5 TGTGCCAGCAGTACTGACAGTAATGAGCAGTACTTC CASSTDSNEQYF
TRBJ2-3 NA TRBD1 TRBV20-1 TGCAGTGCATACAGGGGGGATACGCAGTATTTT CSAYRGDTQYF
TRBJ2-1 NA TRBD2 TRBV5-1 TGCGCCAGCAGCTGGATAACTAGCGGGAGTACTCACAATGAGCAGTTCTTC CASSWITSGSTHNEQFF
TRBJ2-3 NA NA TRBV27 TGTGCCAGCAGTTTACGCGGGATCGCAGATACGCAGTATTTT CASSLRGIADTQYF
TRBJ1-5 NA NA TRBV19 TGTGCCAGTAGTATCCTCCTCAATCAGCCCCAGCATTTT CASSILLNQPQHF
TRBJ2-5 few NA TRBV9 TGTGCCAGCAGCGTAGGCCTGTCGACTAGAAGCCAAGAGACCCAGTACTTC CASSVGLSTRSQETQYF
TRBJ2-1 NA TRBD2 TRBV6-5 TGTGCCAGCAGTTACGCCAGGAGGGCTAGCGGGAGTTGGAATGAGCAGTTCTTC CASSYARRASGSWNEQFF
TRBJ2-7 NA NA TRBV15 TGTGCCACCAGCAGAGGGACCCGAGAGGGCGAGCAGTACTTC CATSRGTREGEQYF
TRBJ2-1 many TRBD2 TRBV6-1 TGTGCCAGCACTGGCGGGAGCTGGCACAATGAGCAGTTCTTC CASTGGSWHNEQFF
TRBJ2-7 NA TRBD2 TRBV20-1 TGCAGTGCTTCGGGACTAGCGACCCCTTCCTACGAGCAGTACTTC CSASGLATPSYEQYF
TRBJ2-5 few TRBD1 TRBV15 TGTGCCACCAGCAGAGCTGGACAGGGACGGACCCAAGAGACCCAGTACTTC CATSRAGQGRTQETQYF
TRBJ1-2 few NA TRBV24-1 TGTGCCACCAGTGGTCTGGAGACCCCCTATGGCTACACCTTC CATSGLETPYGYTF
TRBJ2-3 NA NA TRBV7-2 TGTGCCAGCAGCCCTGACGGAACTAGCACAGATACGCAGTATTTT CASSPDGTSTDTQYF
TRBJ2-5 NA NA TRBV12-3/TRBV12-4 TGTGCCAGCACCCTCTCTTCGGAGACCCAGTACTTC CASTLSSETQYF
TRBJ2-7 NA TRBD2 TRBV28 TGTGCCAGCAGTTCCGTCGGGGCTAGCGGGAAACCTTACGAGCAGTACTTC CASSSVGASGKPYEQYF
TRBJ1-6 once NA TRBV7-9 TGTGCCAGCAGCTTAAATCCCACGGGGAGTTCACCCCTCCACTTT CASSLNPTGSSPLHF
TRBJ2-1 NA TRBD2 TRBV7-6 TGTGCCAGCAGATCAGGGACTAGCGGCAATGAGCAGTTCTTC CASRSGTSGNEQFF